This T cell receptor (beta chain) emerged from a study of pediatric ulcerative colitis. Germline V lookup: CDR1 SGHDN, CDR2 FVKESK. V was trimmed by 1 base and J by 0 bases, leaving 16 bases between them. The CDR3 has 19 residues. Here immunoSEQ multiplex PCR was the method, and the copy in TCRdb shows in-frame clones only, minus some. The sample gives roughly 14,000 clones, approximately 90% of which show up once; 0.8% to 1% is in the top ten. The rearrangement joins TRBV14 to TRBJ2-6; perhaps TRBD2 as D (6 bases). This TCR was recovered from a boy aged 5 to 17 with moderate ulcerative colitis. The sequencing sample was made of blood. This CDR3 reads CASSQGRLAPLSGANVLTF. CDR3 coding DNA: TGTGCCAGCAGCCAAGGACGGCTAGCGCCACTCTCTGGGGCCAACGTCCTGACTTTC.